Below are 32 T cell receptor beta chains sequenced from a single sample in a study of cytomegalovirus exposure and HLA in healthy donors. The PCR ran on 60 Vbeta and 13 Jbeta primers. Clones were sequenced by immunoSEQ multiplex PCR, and TCRdb holds only the in-frame ones, with some missing. The sample includes 120,000 or so clones, roughly 80% seen only once; the top ten take over 2.5%. Sequencing input: PBMCs. The receptors were gathered from a woman in her forties or fifties in good health and CMV-seronegative.

This chain joins TRBV7-3 and TRBJ2-1; 9 nucleotides line up with TRBD2. V gave up 5 bases and J gave up 8 bases; unmatched junction bases: 10. This CDR3 has 15 amino acids. Looked up from germline, CDR1 is SGHTA and CDR2 is FQGTGA. The CDR3 DNA sequence: TGTGCCAGCAGCCAAGTAGCGGGAGCAAGGGATGAGCAGTTCTTC. Amino acids: CASSQVAGARDEQFF.

This chain links TRBV15 with TRBJ2-2; 8 nucleotides align to TRBD1. The CDR3 is 16 residues long. Germline CDR1 is LNHNV and CDR2 is YYDKDF (reference sequence). V lost 6 bases to trimming and J lost 6 bases; unmatched junction nucleotides: 12. DNA of the CDR3: TGTGCCACCAGTAAGAGGGGACAGGAAATGGCCGGGGAGCTGTTTTTT. Encoded protein: CATSKRGQEMAGELFF.

The table lists this clone with a few counts. The chain couples TRBV7-9 to TRBJ1-1; 7 nucleotides align to TRBD1. Germline CDR1 SEHNR, CDR2 FQNEAQ (reference sequence). This CDR3 has 16 amino acids. V lost 0 bases, J lost 3 bases, and 7 bases stayed unmatched. The DNA for the CDR3 is TGTGCCAGCAGCTTAGCCAACACAGGGGTCTACACTGAAGCTTTCTTT. Its protein is CASSLANTGVYTEAFF.

The chain couples TRBV9 to TRBJ2-3, with D possibly matching TRBD1 (6 bases). Germline CDR1 reads SGDLS; CDR2 reads YYNGEE. V was shortened by 3 bases and J by 1 base, with 12 bases between the two germline ends. The CDR3 runs 15 residues. The CDR3 DNA sequence: TGTGCCAGCAGCGACCCGGGACAACGCACAGATACGCAGTATTTT. This gives the protein CASSDPGQRTDTQYF.

Comment on this clone: Different DNA sequences within this sample yield the same CDR3. V gene TRBV12-5 combines with J gene TRBJ2-2; 13 bases align to TRBD2. From germline, CDR1 is LGHNT and CDR2 FRNRAP. Trimming took 4 bases from V and 8 from J; bases not matched to a gene: 7. The CDR3 length is 16 residues. CDR3 sequence: CASGSTSGRAIGELFF. The CDR3 nucleotides read TGTGCTAGTGGTTCCACTAGCGGGAGGGCCATTGGGGAGCTGTTTTTT. Full variable domain (missing parts from reference TRBV12-5 and TRBJ2-2): DARVTQTPRHKVTEMGQEVTMRCQPILGHNTVFWYRQTMMQGLELLAYFRNRAPLDDSGMPKDRFSAEMPDATLATLKIQPSEPRDSAVYFCASGSTSGRAIGELFFGEGSRLTVL.

The V gene is TRBV14, the J gene TRBJ1-2; D is uncertain. CDR3 length: 13 amino acids. Trimming pared 2 bases from V and 6 bases from J, leaving 10 bases between. Germline lookup yields CDR1 SGHDN and CDR2 FVKESK. The CDR3, as DNA: TGTGCCAGCAGCCAATCAGGTGTTCATGGCTACACCTTC. It encodes CASSQSGVHGYTF.

The chain recombines TRBV10-3 with TRBJ2-2; 14 bases fit TRBD2. The CDR3 spans 20 residues. The germline CDR1 and CDR2 sequences are ENHRY and SYGVKD. V lost 4 bases, J lost 3 bases, and 13 bases stayed unmatched. The CDR3 reads CAISVRVGTSGRRDTGELFF. CDR3 nucleotides: TGTGCCATCAGTGTCAGGGTCGGGACTAGCGGGAGACGGGACACCGGGGAGCTGTTTTTT.

The rearrangement joins TRBV29-1 to TRBJ2-3, with unresolved D. Germline V gene data show CDR1 as SQVTM and CDR2 as ANQGSEA. The length of the CDR3 is 12 residues. Deletions cut 3 bases from V and 6 bases from J, with 10 bases between. The CDR3 sequence is CSVDLVRDTQYF. The CDR3 nucleotides are TGCAGCGTTGATTTGGTTCGGGATACGCAGTATTTT.

This clone was detected only a few times. The chain recombines TRBV7-2 with TRBJ1-2; D is unresolved. Trimming removed 3 bases at V and 4 bases at J, with 3 bases between. This CDR3 is built from 11 residues. Germline assignment: CDR1 SGHTA and CDR2 FQGNSA. In DNA, the CDR3 is TGTGCCAGCAGCTTGGCCTATGGCTACACCTTC. Residues: CASSLAYGYTF.

This clone is a singleton in its sample. This sequence joins TRBV4-2 and TRBJ2-6; D possibly corresponds to TRBD1 (5 bases). Germline lookup yields CDR1 LGHNA and CDR2 YNFKEQ. Trimming removed 0 bases from V and 0 bases from J, with 9 bases in between. This CDR3 is built from 17 residues. This CDR3 is CASSQERDSSGANVLTF. The CDR3 nucleotides read TGTGCCAGCAGCCAAGAACGAGACAGCTCTGGGGCCAACGTCCTGACTTTC.

The CDR3, as DNA: TGTGCCAGCAGACGTCGGGAGGGAGGAAGCAATCAGCCCCAGCATTTT. This gives the protein CASRRREGGSNQPQHF. V is TRBV28 and J is TRBJ1-5, with D hard to call. Trimming took 6 bases from V and 1 from J, leaving 16 bases between them. The germline V gene has CDR1 MDHEN and CDR2 SYDVKM. CDR3 size: 16 residues.

The rearrangement joins TRBV15 to TRBJ1-1; D unclear. The CDR3 consists of 14 residues. The germline CDR1 and CDR2 sequences are LNHNV and YYDKDF (reference sequence). V dropped 1 base and J dropped 1 base, with 7 bases sitting between them. The CDR3 DNA sequence: TGTGCCACCAGCAGAGTAGGAGCGAACACTGAAGCTTTCTTT. This translates into CATSRVGANTEAFF. Looking up the rest from reference TRBV15 and TRBJ1-1 gives the full variable domain: DAMVIQNPRYQVTQFGKPVTLSCSQTLNHNVMYWYQQKSSQAPKLLFHYYDKDFNNEADTPDNFQSRRPNTSFCFLDIRSPGLGDTAMYLCATSRVGANTEAFFGQGTRLTVV.

The chain employs TRBV7-6 and TRBJ1-1, with TRBD1 matching over 8 bases. J lost 2 bases, V lost 4 bases, and 3 bases had no gene match. Germline V lookup: CDR1 SGHVS, CDR2 FNYEAQ. There are 14 residues in the CDR3. The CDR3 loop is CASSYRGFNTEAFF. Written as DNA, the CDR3 is TGTGCCAGCAGCTACAGGGGGTTCAACACTGAAGCTTTCTTT.

The rearrangement joins TRBV6-5 to TRBJ1-5, with TRBD1 matching 9 bases. J lost 3 bases, V lost 8 bases, and 2 bases had no gene match. Germline CDR1 and CDR2: MNHEY and SVGAGI. The CDR3 extends over 13 amino acids. The CDR3 sequence: CASGQGTNQPQHF. In DNA form, the CDR3 reads TGTGCCAGCGGACAGGGGACCAATCAGCCCCAGCATTTT.

CDR3 DNA sequence: TGTGCCAGCAGCCAAGAAATACCCCTAGCGGGAGGGCCGGAGACCGGGGAGCTGTTTTTT. Its protein product is CASSQEIPLAGGPETGELFF. V is TRBV4-2 and J is TRBJ2-2; TRBD2 aligns across 12 bases. The CDR3 spans 20 residues. V lost 0 bases, J lost 5 bases, and 13 bases stayed unmatched. Per the germline V gene, CDR1 is LGHNA and CDR2 is YNFKEQ.

The CDR3, as DNA: TGCGCCAGCAGCTTGGATAATCTAGGGGCAGATACGCAGTATTTT. Protein product: CASSLDNLGADTQYF. V and J are TRBV5-1 and TRBJ2-3; a possible D gene is TRBD1 (5 bases). CDR1 and CDR2 (germline): SGHRS, YFSETQ. This CDR3 region has 15 residues. Trimming took off 0 bases at V and 4 bases at J, with 12 bases between the two ends.

CDR3 bases: TGTGCCATCGGCGCTAGCGGGTTGAACACCGGGGAGCTGTTTTTT. It codes for CAIGASGLNTGELFF. This chain links TRBV10-3 with TRBJ2-2; 8 positions agree with TRBD2. CDR1 and CDR2 (germline): ENHRY, SYGVKD. J was trimmed by 1 base and V by 8 bases; bases with no gene match: 6. CDR3 length: 15 amino acids.

The chain is built from TRBV28 and TRBJ2-2, with D perhaps TRBD2 (6 bases). Germline V gene data show CDR1 as MDHEN and CDR2 as SYDVKM. Trimming cost V 5 bases and J 2 bases, with 15 bases left between them. The CDR3 has 16 amino acids. CDR3 residues: CASSPPTGLNTGELFF. The DNA for the CDR3 is TGTGCCAGCAGTCCACCTACGGGACTTAACACCGGGGAGCTGTTTTTT.

The J gene is TRBJ1-1, the V gene TRBV29-1; D not certain. Trimming cost V 0 bases and J 11 bases, with 16 bases left between them. From germline, CDR1 is SQVTM and CDR2 ANQGSEA. This CDR3 has 13 amino acids. CDR3 residues: CSVEEARLTGAFF. In nucleotides, the CDR3 is TGCAGCGTTGAAGAAGCAAGGCTCACGGGGGCTTTCTTT.

In regard to this clone: Other DNA sequences from this sample encode an identical CDR3 as well. In DNA form, the CDR3 reads TGTGCCAGTAGAACAGGGGCCCTGAACACTGAAGCTTTCTTT. It encodes CASRTGALNTEAFF. The rearrangement uses TRBV19 and TRBJ1-1; 7 nucleotides agree with TRBD1. Germline CDR1 reads LNHDA; CDR2 reads SQIVND (reference sequence). CDR3 length: 14 amino acids. V was clipped by 6 bases and J by 0 bases; unmatched bases: 4.

The rearrangement joins TRBV30 to TRBJ2-1, with 10 positions matching TRBD2. Germline V lookup: CDR1 GTSNPN, CDR2 SVGIG (reference sequence). This CDR3 comprises 15 residues. Germline trimming cut 0 bases from V and 10 bases from J; bases unmatched to any gene: 9. The CDR3 nucleotides read TGTGCCTGGAGTGTAGCGGGAGGGCCCTTTGCCGAGCAGTTCTTC. Translation: CAWSVAGGPFAEQFF.

The chain uses TRBV2 and TRBJ1-1, with TRBD1 matching over 8 bases. There are 12 residues in the CDR3. J gave up 4 bases and V 5 bases, and 0 bases lay outside the gene matches. Germline V gene sequence: CDR1 SNHLY, CDR2 FYNNEI. The CDR3 protein is CASSTGGTEAFF. CDR3 nucleotide sequence: TGTGCCAGCAGTACAGGGGGCACTGAAGCTTTCTTT.

The V gene is TRBV5-1, the J gene TRBJ1-1; D is possibly TRBD1 (5 bases). This CDR3 comprises 16 residues. V lost 1 base, J lost 4 bases, and 17 bases lay in between. Germline loops: CDR1 SGHRS, CDR2 YFSETQ. CDR3 loop: CASSLTRDSLGTEAFF. The CDR3 DNA sequence: TGCGCCAGCAGCTTGACCAGAGACAGCTTGGGCACTGAAGCTTTCTTT.

The chain combines TRBV4-1 with TRBJ2-1; TRBD2 aligns across 7 bases. In germline, CDR1 is MGHRA, CDR2 YSYEKL. J lost 9 bases, V lost 0 bases, and 5 bases had no gene match. The CDR3 is 14 residues long. CDR3 sequence (DNA): TGCGCCAGCAGCCAAGAGCTAGCGGAGACTGAGCAGTTCTTC. Its protein is CASSQELAETEQFF.

The chain joins TRBV11-2 to TRBJ1-2; 9 bases line up with TRBD1. Germline lookup yields CDR1 SGHAT and CDR2 FQNNGV. With 5 bases clipped from V and 0 bases from J, the junction kept 7 bases outside the gene matches. The CDR3 is 16 amino acids. The CDR3 nucleotides read TGTGCCAGCAGCCAAGACAGGGGGACAGCTAACTATGGCTACACCTTC. Residues: CASSQDRGTANYGYTF.

The chain carries TRBV19 and TRBJ2-2, with D tentatively TRBD1 (6 bases). V dropped 2 bases and J dropped 1 base, with 11 bases sitting between them. This CDR3 has 16 residues. Germline lookup yields CDR1 LNHDA and CDR2 SQIVND (reference sequence). The CDR3 region is CASSIFEDRNTGELFF. The CDR3, as DNA: TGTGCCAGTAGTATATTTGAGGACAGGAACACCGGGGAGCTGTTTTTT.

With respect to this clone: Other nucleotide sequences in the sample specify the same CDR3. The chain uses TRBV18 and TRBJ2-4; D remains ambiguous. The V gene's germline CDR1 is KGHSH and CDR2 LQKENI. Trimming took 3 bases from V and 0 from J, leaving 9 bases between them. The CDR3 contains 15 residues. CDR3 amino acids: CASSPGPLAKNIQYF. The CDR3 DNA reads TGTGCCAGCTCACCGGGCCCTCTAGCCAAAAACATTCAGTACTTC. The variable domain in full, completed from reference TRBV18 and TRBJ2-4, reads NAGVMQNPRHLVRRRGQEARLRCSPMKGHSHVYWYRQLPEEGLKFMVYLQKENIIDESGMPKERFSAEFPKEGPSILRIQQVVRGDSAAYFCASSPGPLAKNIQYFGAGTRLSVL.

V usage is TRBV7-2 and J usage is TRBJ2-2; 12 bases map to TRBD2. Germline loops: CDR1 SGHTA, CDR2 FQGNSA. V dropped 5 bases and J dropped 3; count of bases not matched to a gene: 4. The CDR3 runs 16 residues. CDR3 bases: TGTGCCAGCAGCCAGCTAGCGGGAGGGGACACCGGGGAGCTGTTTTTT. Encoded protein: CASSQLAGGDTGELFF.

This clone was picked up one time. This chain links TRBV7-2 with TRBJ2-5; 7 nucleotides agree with TRBD2. This CDR3 has 14 amino acids. The V gene's germline CDR1 is SGHTA and CDR2 FQGNSA. Unmatched junction bases numbered 14, after V lost 5 bases and J lost 11 bases. In DNA, the CDR3 is TGTGCCAGCAGCGAGGTAGCGGGCCGGCGGGAGCAGTACTTC. Translating gives CASSEVAGRREQYF. Looking up the rest from reference TRBV7-2 and TRBJ2-5 gives the full variable domain: GAGVSQSPSNKVTEKGKDVELRCDPISGHTALYWYRQSLGQGLEFLIYFQGNSAPDKSGLPSDRFSAERTGGSVSTLTIQRTQQEDSAVYLCASSEVAGRREQYFGPGTRLLVL.

The rearrangement joins TRBV6-4 to TRBJ2-3; 8 bases fit TRBD2. J gave up 11 bases and V 0 bases, and 13 bases lay outside the gene matches. The germline V gene encodes CDR1 MRHNA and CDR2 SNTAGT. The CDR3 loop spans 16 amino acids. The CDR3 is CASSDSKTSVTDRQYF. As DNA, the CDR3 is TGTGCCAGCAGTGACTCAAAGACTAGCGTGACCGACCGGCAGTATTTT.

The chain carries TRBV11-2 and TRBJ2-7, with TRBD2 identical over 11 bases. Germline V lookup: CDR1 SGHAT, CDR2 FQNNGV. The trim removed 0 bases at V and 2 bases at J, leaving 12 bases unmatched. The CDR3 sequence is 19 residues long. DNA for the CDR3: TGTGCCAGCAGCTTAGAGGGGGACCCTGGGACTAGCGGCCCCTACGAGCAGTACTTC. It codes for CASSLEGDPGTSGPYEQYF.

V gene TRBV7-8 combines with J gene TRBJ2-5; 11 bases align to TRBD2. This CDR3 is built from 16 residues. Germline-derived CDR1 and CDR2 are SGHVS and FQNEAQ. Trimming removed 5 bases from V and 1 base from J; junction bases left unmatched: 6. CDR3 residues: CASSAPGLAAQETQYF. In nucleotides, the CDR3 is TGTGCCAGCAGCGCCCCGGGACTAGCGGCCCAAGAGACCCAGTACTTC.